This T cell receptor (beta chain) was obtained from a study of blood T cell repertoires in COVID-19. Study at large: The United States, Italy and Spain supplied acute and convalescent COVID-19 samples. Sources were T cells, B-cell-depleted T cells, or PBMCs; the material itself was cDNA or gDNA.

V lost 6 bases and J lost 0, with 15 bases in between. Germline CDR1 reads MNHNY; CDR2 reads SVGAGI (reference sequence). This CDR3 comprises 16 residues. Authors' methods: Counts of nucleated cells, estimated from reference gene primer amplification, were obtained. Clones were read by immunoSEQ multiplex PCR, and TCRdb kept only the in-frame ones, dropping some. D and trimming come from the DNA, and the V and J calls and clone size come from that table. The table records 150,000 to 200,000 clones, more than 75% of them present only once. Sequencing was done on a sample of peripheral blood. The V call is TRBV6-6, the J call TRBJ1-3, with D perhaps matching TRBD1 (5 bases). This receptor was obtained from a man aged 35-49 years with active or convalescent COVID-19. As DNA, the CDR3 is TGTGCCAGCAGCCCGGTGGGGGGGAGCTCTGGAAACACCATATATTTT. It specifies CASSPVGGSSGNTIYF.